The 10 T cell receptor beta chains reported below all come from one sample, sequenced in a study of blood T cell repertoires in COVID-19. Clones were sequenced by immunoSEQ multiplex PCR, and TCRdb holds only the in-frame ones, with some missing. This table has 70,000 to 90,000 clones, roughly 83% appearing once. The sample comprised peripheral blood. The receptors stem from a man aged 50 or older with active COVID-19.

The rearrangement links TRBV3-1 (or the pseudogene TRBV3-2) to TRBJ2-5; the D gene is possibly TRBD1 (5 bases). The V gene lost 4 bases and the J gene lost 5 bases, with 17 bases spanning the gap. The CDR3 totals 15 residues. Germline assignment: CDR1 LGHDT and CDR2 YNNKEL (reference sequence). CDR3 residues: CASSPPRGSLETQYF. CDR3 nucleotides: TGTGCCAGCAGCCCCCCAAGGGGTAGTTTGGAGACCCAGTACTTC.

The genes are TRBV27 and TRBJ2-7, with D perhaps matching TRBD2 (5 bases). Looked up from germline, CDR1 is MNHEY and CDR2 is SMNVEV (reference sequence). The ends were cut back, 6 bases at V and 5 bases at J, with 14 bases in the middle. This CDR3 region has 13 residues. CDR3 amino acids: CASSLRGSNEQYF. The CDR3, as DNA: TGTGCCAGCAGCTTACGGGGTTCAAACGAGCAGTACTTC.

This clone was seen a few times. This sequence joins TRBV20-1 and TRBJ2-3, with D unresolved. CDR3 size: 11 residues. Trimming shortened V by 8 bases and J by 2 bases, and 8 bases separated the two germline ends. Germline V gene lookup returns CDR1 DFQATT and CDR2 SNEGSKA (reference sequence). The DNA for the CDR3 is TGCAGTCTACCGTACACAGATACGCAGTATTTT. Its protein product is CSLPYTDTQYF.

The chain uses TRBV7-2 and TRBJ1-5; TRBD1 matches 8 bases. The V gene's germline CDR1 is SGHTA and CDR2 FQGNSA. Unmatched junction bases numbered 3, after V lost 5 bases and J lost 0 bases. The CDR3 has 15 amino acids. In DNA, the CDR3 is TGTGCCAGCAGCAAAGGACAGGGTAGCAATCAGCCCCAGCATTTT. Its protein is CASSKGQGSNQPQHF. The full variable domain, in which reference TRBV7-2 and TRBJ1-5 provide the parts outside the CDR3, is GAGVSQSPSNKVTEKGKDVELRCDPISGHTALYWYRQSLGQGLEFLIYFQGNSAPDKSGLPSDRFSAERTGGSVSTLTIQRTQQEDSAVYLCASSKGQGSNQPQHFGDGTRLSIL.

The CDR3 nucleotides are TGTGCCAGCTCAGAGACAGGGTTGAATCAGCCCCAGCATTTT. Translation: CASSETGLNQPQHF. This rearrangement joins TRBV18 to TRBJ1-5; TRBD1 agrees at 7 bases. The CDR3 has 14 amino acids. J lost 4 bases, V lost 5 bases, and 5 bases had no gene match. The germline CDR1 and CDR2 sequences are KGHSH and LQKENI.

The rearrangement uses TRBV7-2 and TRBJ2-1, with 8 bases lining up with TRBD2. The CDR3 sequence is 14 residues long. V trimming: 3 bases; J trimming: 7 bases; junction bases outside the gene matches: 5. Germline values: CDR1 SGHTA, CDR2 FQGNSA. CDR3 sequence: CASSFILAANEQFF. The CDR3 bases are TGTGCCAGCAGCTTTATACTAGCGGCTAATGAGCAGTTCTTC.

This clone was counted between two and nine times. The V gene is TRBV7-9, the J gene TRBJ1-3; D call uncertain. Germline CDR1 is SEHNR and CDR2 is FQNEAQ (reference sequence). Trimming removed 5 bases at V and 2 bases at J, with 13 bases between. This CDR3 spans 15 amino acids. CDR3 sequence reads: CASSRPERAGNTIYF. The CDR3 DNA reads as TGTGCCAGCAGCCGCCCCGAGAGGGCTGGAAACACCATATATTTT.

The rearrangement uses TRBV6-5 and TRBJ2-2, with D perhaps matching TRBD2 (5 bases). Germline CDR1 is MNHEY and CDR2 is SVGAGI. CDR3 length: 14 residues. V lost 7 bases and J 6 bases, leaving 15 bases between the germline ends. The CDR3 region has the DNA TGTGCCAGCACTTTTACTCGGGGAGCCGGGGAGCTGTTTTTT. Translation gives CASTFTRGAGELFF.

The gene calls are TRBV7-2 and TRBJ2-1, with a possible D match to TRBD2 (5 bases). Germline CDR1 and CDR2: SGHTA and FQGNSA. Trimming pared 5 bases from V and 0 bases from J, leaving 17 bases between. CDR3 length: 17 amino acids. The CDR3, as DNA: TGTGCCAGCAGCCCTCGGACTGGAGGACCCTCCTACAATGAGCAGTTCTTC. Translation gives CASSPRTGGPSYNEQFF.

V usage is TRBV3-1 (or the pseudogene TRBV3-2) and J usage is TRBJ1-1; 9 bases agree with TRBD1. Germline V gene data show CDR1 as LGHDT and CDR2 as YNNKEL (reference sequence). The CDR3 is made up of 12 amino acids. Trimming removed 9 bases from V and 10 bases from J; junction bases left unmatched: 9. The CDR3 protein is CARLHRGQGAFF. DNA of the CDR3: TGTGCCAGACTTCACAGGGGGCAGGGAGCTTTCTTT.